The source of this T cell receptor beta chain is a study of blood T cell repertoires in COVID-19. Whole-study context: Samples taken during acute and convalescent COVID-19 were collected in the United States, Italy and Spain. In each case, the material was cDNA or gDNA derived from T cells, B-cell-depleted T cells, or PBMCs.

As originally analysed: Amplifying reference gene primers gave estimates of nucleated cell counts. Only in-frame clones appear in the TCRdb table, and some are missing; sequencing was by immunoSEQ multiplex PCR. D and trimming come from the DNA, and the V and J calls and clone size come from that table. The sample includes roughly 380,000 clones, more than 75% seen only once; the top ten take under 1.5%. The germline CDR1 and CDR2 sequences are SGHTA and FQGNSA. The CDR3 spans 15 residues. Trimming removed 2 bases from V and 6 bases from J; junction bases left unmatched: 6. The source of this sequence is a man aged 25-45 years who had recovered from COVID-19. The V gene is TRBV7-2, the J gene TRBJ2-4; 8 nucleotides align to TRBD1. The sample was PBMCs or T cells enriched from blood (not recorded which). The DNA for the CDR3 is TGTGCCAGCAGCTTAAGGAGGGACAGGCCAAACATTCAGTACTTC. This codes for CASSLRRDRPNIQYF.